This TCR beta chain comes out of a study of beta chain features in type 1 diabetes. Whole-study findings and limits: Among patients, naive, central memory and Treg TCRB repertoires appeared more similar than among healthy donors.

Comment on this clone: The antigen is not known.

Sequenced material consisted of expressed TCRB transcripts (all of the isolated RNA was reverse transcribed). Generated by immunoSEQ multiplex PCR, the TCRdb table keeps only in-frame clones and is missing some. The table includes some 200,000 clones, about a tenth detected once. The TCR sequence derives from a man between 18 and 29 years old in good health. The sequenced sample was central memory CD4+ T cells from blood.

Here the CDR3 reads CASKISGANVLTF. In DNA form, the CDR3 reads TGTGCCAGCAAGATCTCTGGGGCCAACGTCCTGACTTTC. The rearrangement joins TRBV2 to TRBJ2-6; D uncertain. V was trimmed by 7 bases and J by 0 bases, leaving 4 bases between them. The CDR3 totals 13 residues. Germline values: CDR1 SNHLY, CDR2 FYNNEI.